This T cell receptor (beta chain) was sequenced for a study of shared clonotypes between healthy human individuals. For the study at large: Per donor, CD8 memory used one plate, CD8 naive used two, CD4 memory used three and CD4 naive used three. Study conclusions and caveats: Several donors showed sharing of approximately 5% of naive CD4 clonotypes.

It was at deep level that the assay was run. Per the original methods: There were no quality scores in the junction-only immunoSEQ sequences, so filtering differed. Assay used: immunoSEQ multiplex PCR; TCRdb lists only in-frame clones, some missing. V, J and clone size are taken as reported in that table, and D and trimming were inferred from the DNA itself. The profile shows around 1.9 million clones, about 92% of them singletons. CDR3 size: 13 residues. Trimming removed 6 bases from V and 2 bases from J, with 10 bases in between. Germline assignment: CDR1 SNHLY and CDR2 FYNNEI. Terminally differentiated effector memory CD45RA+ cells were left out of the naive CD8 fraction, which was CD45RO-negative and positively selected for CCR7. This clone was detected only a few times. Antigen specificity is unknown.

This chain connects TRBV2 to TRBJ1-2, with D unclear. The source of this sequence is a man between 18 and 29 years old in good health. Some clones in this sample may be carry-over from other donors' samples. The sequencing input was naive CD8+ T cells from PBMCs. CDR3 sequence: CASSQQENYGYTF. The DNA for the CDR3 is TGTGCCAGCAGCCAACAAGAGAACTATGGCTACACCTTC. Full variable domain (remainder filled in from reference TRBV2 and TRBJ1-2): EPEVTQTPSHQVTQMGQEVILRCVPISNHLYFYWYRQILGQKVEFLVSFYNNEISEKSEIFDDQFSVERPDGSNFTLKIRSTKLEDSAMYFCASSQQENYGYTFGSGTRLTVV.